The 5 T cell receptor beta chains below come from one sample, sequenced in a study of blood T cells in healthy people across ages (dated by TCRdb to between 2015 and 2017). Library preparation was by 5' RACE. Sequencing was carried out with an Illumina HiSeq 2500. The second PCR ran for roughly 7 to 12 cycles and used a J-beta primer mix along with a sample-barcoded 5' primer. TCRdb reprocessed the public reads (quality trimming at Q25 with fastp, clone calling with MiXCR) and kept in-frame beta chains. Every entry covers one CDR3 protein and lists the most common genes and DNA from its rows. The sample data list 1.5 million to 1.9 million distinct CDR3 sequences, and roughly two fifths of these were observed just once. Of the sample, less than 5% is held by the ten largest clones. Sequenced sample: blood. The receptors were gathered from a woman aged 18-35 years in good health.

DNA of the CDR3: TGCGCCAGCAGCCATTCAGGGGGGCTTGAAGCTTTCTTT. As protein: CASSHSGGLEAFF. The chain combines TRBV4-3 with TRBJ1-1; 7 nucleotides agree with TRBD1. V lost 3 bases and J lost 7; bases outside the gene matches: 5. The length of the CDR3 is 13 residues. Germline lookup yields CDR1 LGHNA and CDR2 YSLEER.

This rearrangement joins TRBV7-9 to TRBJ2-1, with a weak D call TRBD2 (5 bases). The CDR3 covers 15 residues. Trimming took 5 bases from V and 6 from J, leaving 17 bases between them. CDR1 is SEHNR and CDR2 is FQNEAQ in the germline V gene (reference sequence). DNA of the CDR3: TGTGCCAGCAGCCCCGGACTGCGGCTTCTCAATGAGCAGTTCTTC. This codes for CASSPGLRLLNEQFF.

The chain is built from TRBV4-3 and TRBJ1-5, with D possibly matching TRBD1 (5 bases). The germline CDR1 and CDR2 sequences are LGHNA and YSLEER. The germline V and J ends were trimmed by 0 bases and 7 bases, with 13 bases remaining between them. This CDR3 has 15 amino acids. The CDR3 reads CASSQDLAQGQPQHF. CDR3 nucleotides: TGCGCCAGCAGCCAAGATTTGGCGCAGGGACAGCCCCAGCATTTT.

This chain uses TRBV4-1 with TRBJ1-5; D uncertain. V was clipped by 1 base and J by 1 base, with 11 bases between them. The CDR3 sequence is 16 residues long. CDR1 MGHRA and CDR2 YSYEKL come from the germline V gene. In DNA form, the CDR3 reads TGCGCCAGCAGCCAAGTCGATGTTCTCAGCAATCAGCCCCAGCATTTT. It encodes CASSQVDVLSNQPQHF.

The chain links TRBV25-1 to TRBJ2-2; 8 bases match TRBD2. The CDR3 extends over 16 amino acids. The junction had 8 bases not matched to a gene; V was cut back by 2 bases and J by 6 bases. Germline lookup yields CDR1 MGHDK and CDR2 SYGVNS. CDR3 protein: CASSENLIAGPGELFF. CDR3 coding DNA: TGTGCCAGCAGTGAAAATTTAATAGCGGGACCCGGGGAGCTGTTTTTT. Full variable domain (rest looked up from reference TRBV25-1 and TRBJ2-2): EADIYQTPRYLVIGTGKKITLECSQTMGHDKMYWYQQDPGMELHLIHYSYGVNSTEKGDLSSESTVSRIRTEHFPLTLESARPSHTSQYLCASSENLIAGPGELFFGEGSRLTVL.